The rows below give T cell receptor beta chains drawn from one sample of a study of blood T cell repertoires in COVID-19. The assay was immunoSEQ multiplex PCR, and TCRdb's table has in-frame clones only and misses some. The table has over 85,000 clones, roughly 92% seen once; the top ten hold 1.5% to 2%. The sequencing input was peripheral blood. Receptors originate from a woman between 50 and 59 years old with COVID-19, enrolled during active disease. Both conserved end residues are part of each CDR3.

V gene	J gene	CDR3 protein
TRBV11-3	TRBJ2-5	CASSRRPGTGGIGETQYF
TRBV27	TRBJ1-3	CASSSLSGNTIYF
TRBV6-4	TRBJ1-2	CATRSFYGYTF
TRBV28	TRBJ1-2	CASSPTRIYGYTF
TRBV24-1	TRBJ2-3	CATSESQLAGGDTQYF
TRBV5-1	TRBJ1-4	CASRTGSTNEKLFF
TRBV5-6	TRBJ2-7	CAASTGTSGVKGYEQYF
TRBV10-1	TRBJ1-1	CASSGSTGPRRAFF
TRBV28	TRBJ1-1	CASSSVEGWNTEAFF
TRBV19	TRBJ1-5	CASSIEDRVYNQPQHF
TRBV4-3	TRBJ2-3	CASSRTWGGENTQYF
TRBV19	TRBJ1-2	CASSYQGQARGYTF
TRBV30	TRBJ1-6	CAWSYTGQNNSPLHF
TRBV10-3	TRBJ1-2	CAISDHFAGANYGYTF
TRBV11-1	TRBJ2-5	CASSLARLGETQYF
TRBV30	TRBJ1-6	CAWSVNRANSPLHF
TRBV6-9	TRBJ1-2	CASSSQGNGYTF
TRBV29-1	TRBJ1-2	CSVESLDSYGYTF
TRBV24-1	TRBJ1-2	CATSDPNRGGGYTF
TRBV10-3	TRBJ1-1	CAISESSKVLATEAFF
TRBV7-2	TRBJ2-7	CASSNQRGGDSYEQYF
TRBV19	TRBJ1-6	CASSMGDRGNSPLHF